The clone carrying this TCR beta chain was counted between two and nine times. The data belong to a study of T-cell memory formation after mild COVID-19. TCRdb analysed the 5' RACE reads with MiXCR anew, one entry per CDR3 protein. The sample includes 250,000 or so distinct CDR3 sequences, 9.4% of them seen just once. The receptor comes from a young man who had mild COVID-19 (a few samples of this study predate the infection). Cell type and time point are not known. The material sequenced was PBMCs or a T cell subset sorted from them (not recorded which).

The CDR3 reads CASSATLHQPQHF. Here the CDR3 DNA reads TGCGCCAGCAGTGCTACCCTCCATCAGCCCCAGCATTTT. The rearrangement joins TRBV10-1 to TRBJ1-5, with D uncertain. With 4 bases removed from V and 5 bases from J, the gap between germline ends came to 9 bases. CDR1 WNHNN and CDR2 SYGVQD come from the germline V gene (reference sequence). The CDR3 totals 13 residues.